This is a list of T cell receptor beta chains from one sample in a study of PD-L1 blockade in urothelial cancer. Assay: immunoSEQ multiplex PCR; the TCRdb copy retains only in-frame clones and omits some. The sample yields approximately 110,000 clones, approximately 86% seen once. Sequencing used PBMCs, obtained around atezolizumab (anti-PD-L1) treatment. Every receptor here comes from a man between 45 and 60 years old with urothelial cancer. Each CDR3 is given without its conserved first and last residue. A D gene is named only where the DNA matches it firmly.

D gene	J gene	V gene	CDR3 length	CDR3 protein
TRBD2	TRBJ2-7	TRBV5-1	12	ASSSLAGSYEQY
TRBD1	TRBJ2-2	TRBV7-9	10	ASGQGTGELF
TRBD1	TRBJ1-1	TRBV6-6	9	ASRDRGEAF
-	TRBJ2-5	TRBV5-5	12	ASNPGQGEVTQY
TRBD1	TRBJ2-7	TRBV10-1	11	ASSVTGSYEQY
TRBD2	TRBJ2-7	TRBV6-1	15	ASSEGYGRATYYEQY
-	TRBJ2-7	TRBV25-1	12	ASSESPGTSKQY
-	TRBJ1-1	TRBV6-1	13	ASSEYQGMTTEAF
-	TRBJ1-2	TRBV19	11	ASSIKGDTGYT
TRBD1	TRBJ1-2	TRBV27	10	ASSRTGDGYT
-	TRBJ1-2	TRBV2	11	ASSVSRDYGYT
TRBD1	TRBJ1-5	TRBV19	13	ASSLGTGGFWPQH
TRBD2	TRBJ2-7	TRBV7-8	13	ASSLEREGSYEQY
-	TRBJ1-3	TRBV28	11	ASRTDLGNTIY
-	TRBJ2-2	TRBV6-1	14	ASSDRLGRGTGELF
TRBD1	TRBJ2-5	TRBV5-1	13	ASSAGTGDDETQY
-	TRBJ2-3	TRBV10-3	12	AISETAYTDTQY
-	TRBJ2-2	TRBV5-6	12	ASSLAGNTGELF
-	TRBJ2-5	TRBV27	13	ASSLDGGARETQY
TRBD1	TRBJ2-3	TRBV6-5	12	ASSYQGGTDTQY
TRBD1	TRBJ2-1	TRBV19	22	ASSIISGQGEGLALERAYNEQF
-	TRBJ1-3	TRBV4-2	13	ASSQKDSSGNTIY
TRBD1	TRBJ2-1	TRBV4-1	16	ASSQDSPTGGTYNEQF
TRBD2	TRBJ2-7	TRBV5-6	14	ASSRLSGSVSWEQY
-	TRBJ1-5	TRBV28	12	ASTLSVSNQPQH
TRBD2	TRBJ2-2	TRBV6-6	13	ASKVGTSATGELF
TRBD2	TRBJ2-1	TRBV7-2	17	ASSQTMARGTSGRVEQF
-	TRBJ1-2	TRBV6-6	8	ASQEDGYT
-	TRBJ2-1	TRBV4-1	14	ASSQRLEPTYNEQF
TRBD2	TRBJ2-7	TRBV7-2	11	ASSPSGSYEQY
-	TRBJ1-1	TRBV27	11	ASSLSRQVRAF